Listed below are T cell receptor beta chains from one sample, sequenced in a study of spatial heterogeneity in lung cancer. TCRdb reprocessed the 5' RACE reads with MiXCR, giving one entry per CDR3 protein. This repertoire shows about 890 distinct CDR3 sequences, approximately 43% found once; its top ten account for 15% to 20%. Material: lung tumor tissue, obtained at surgery. The source of these receptors is a female donor with early-stage non-small cell lung cancer. Each CDR3 is given with its conserved first and last residue. Fields, in order: V gene, D gene, J gene, clone size, CDR3 protein, CDR3 DNA. D genes are given only for firm matches. For some rows the clone size is stated as once, few or many, or as a class when expanded; others skip it.

V: TRBV29-1
D: -
J: TRBJ2-7
size: large
CDR3: CSVRGGYEQYF
DNA: TGCAGCGTGCGTGGGGGTTACGAGCAGTACTTC

V: TRBV7-2
D: -
J: TRBJ2-5
size: medium-sized
CDR3: CASSLAAGTRQETQYF
DNA: TGTGCCAGCAGCTTAGCGGCAGGGACGAGACAAGAGACCCAGTACTTC

V: TRBV20-1
D: -
J: TRBJ2-1
size: large
CDR3: CSARDPLAIEQFF
DNA: TGCAGTGCTAGAGATCCTCTAGCGATTGAGCAGTTCTTC

V: TRBV28
D: -
J: TRBJ2-2
size: -
CDR3: CASSLTENTGELFF
DNA: TGTGCCAGCAGTTTAACCGAGAACACCGGGGAGCTGTTTTTT

V: TRBV6-2/TRBV6-3
D: TRBD2
J: TRBJ2-1
size: -
CDR3: CASSGGAGVYNEQFF
DNA: TGTGCCAGCAGTGGCGGAGCGGGAGTGTATAATGAGCAGTTCTTC

V: TRBV2
D: -
J: TRBJ1-4
size: large
CDR3: CASSGQPNRGNEKLFF
DNA: TGTGCCAGCAGCGGACAGCCCAATCGGGGTAATGAAAAACTGTTTTTT

V: TRBV12-3/TRBV12-4
D: -
J: TRBJ1-1
size: -
CDR3: CASSLDRGNTEAFF
DNA: TGTGCCAGCAGCTTGGACAGAGGGAACACTGAAGCTTTCTTT

V: TRBV27
D: -
J: TRBJ2-7
size: few
CDR3: CASSPTPWEQYF
DNA: TGTGCCAGCAGTCCAACGCCGTGGGAGCAGTACTTC

V: TRBV23-1
D: -
J: TRBJ2-2
size: large
CDR3: CASRERERCDTGELFF
DNA: TGCGCCAGCAGGGAGCGAGAGCGGTGTGACACCGGGGAGCTGTTTTTT

V: TRBV9
D: -
J: TRBJ1-1
size: medium-sized
CDR3: CASSVNSANTEAFF
DNA: TGTGCCAGCAGCGTAAATTCGGCGAACACTGAAGCTTTCTTT

V: TRBV27
D: -
J: TRBJ2-1
size: medium-sized
CDR3: CASSLGRTAWGNEQFF
DNA: TGTGCCAGCAGTTTAGGCCGAACTGCCTGGGGGAATGAGCAGTTCTTC

V: TRBV7-6
D: -
J: TRBJ2-5
size: -
CDR3: CASSMGRQETQYF
DNA: TGTGCCAGCAGCATGGGCCGCCAAGAGACCCAGTACTTC

V: TRBV15
D: TRBD1
J: TRBJ2-4
size: -
CDR3: CATRSSAGGAKNIQYF
DNA: TGTGCCACCAGGTCCAGCGCAGGGGGAGCCAAAAACATTCAGTACTTC

V: TRBV7-6
D: -
J: TRBJ2-1
size: few
CDR3: CASSLEPENEQFF
DNA: TGTGCCAGCAGCTTAGAACCTGAGAATGAGCAGTTCTTC

V: TRBV3-1
D: -
J: TRBJ1-1
size: -
CDR3: CASSHKGDYTEAFF
DNA: TGTGCCAGCAGCCATAAGGGGGATTACACTGAAGCTTTCTTT

V: TRBV11-1
D: -
J: TRBJ2-7
size: -
CDR3: CASSLAQGYDEQYF
DNA: TGTGCCAGCAGCTTAGCCCAGGGTTACGACGAGCAGTACTTC

V: TRBV19
D: TRBD1
J: TRBJ1-6
size: -
CDR3: CASDFGTANSPLHF
DNA: TGTGCCAGTGACTTCGGGACAGCCAATTCACCCCTCCACTTT

V: TRBV14
D: TRBD2
J: TRBJ2-5
size: large
CDR3: CASSLTIAGGRETQYF
DNA: TGTGCCAGCAGCCTAACAATAGCGGGGGGTCGAGAGACCCAGTACTTC

V: TRBV11-2
D: -
J: TRBJ1-1
size: -
CDR3: CASSLGYVRGPNTEVFF
DNA: TGTGCCAGCAGCTTGGGATACGTCAGGGGCCCGAACACTGAAGTTTTCTTT

V: TRBV6-2/TRBV6-3
D: -
J: TRBJ2-2
size: -
CDR3: CASSYPRRGGELFF
DNA: TGTGCCAGCAGTTACCCCCGTCGGGGCGGGGAGCTGTTTTTT

V: TRBV5-1
D: TRBD2
J: TRBJ2-1
size: -
CDR3: CASRSTSGSYNEQFF
DNA: TGCGCCAGCAGATCTACTAGCGGCTCCTACAATGAGCAGTTCTTC

V: TRBV5-1
D: -
J: TRBJ2-1
size: -
CDR3: CASSLEVGVSYNEQFF
DNA: TGCGCCAGCAGCTTGGAAGTGGGCGTGAGTTACAATGAGCAGTTCTTC

V: TRBV4-2
D: TRBD2
J: TRBJ2-5
size: large
CDR3: CASSQDGGGDFETQYF
DNA: TGTGCCAGCAGCCAAGACGGCGGGGGGGATTTTGAGACCCAGTACTTC

V: TRBV7-9
D: -
J: TRBJ2-3
size: large
CDR3: CASSPMTSGGGHDTQYF
DNA: TGTGCCAGCAGCCCTATGACATCGGGCGGAGGGCACGATACGCAGTATTTT

V: TRBV7-2
D: -
J: TRBJ2-7
size: large
CDR3: CASSRSSYEQYF
DNA: TGTGCCAGCAGCCGCAGCTCCTACGAGCAGTACTTC

V: TRBV6-5
D: -
J: TRBJ2-1
size: few
CDR3: CASSYSLWRSSYNEQFF
DNA: TGTGCCAGCAGTTATTCGTTGTGGAGGAGCTCCTACAATGAGCAGTTCTTC

V: TRBV7-7
D: -
J: TRBJ1-1
size: -
CDR3: CASSPLWPAGRTEAFF
DNA: TGTGCCAGCAGCCCCCTTTGGCCAGCTGGGAGGACTGAAGCTTTCTTT

V: TRBV29-1
D: TRBD1
J: TRBJ2-5
size: few
CDR3: CSVEPDRGRSETQYF
DNA: TGCAGCGTTGAACCCGACAGGGGGCGGTCAGAGACCCAGTACTTC

V: TRBV3-1
D: -
J: TRBJ1-1
size: -
CDR3: CASSLRDFEAFF
DNA: TGTGCCAGCAGCCTACGGGACTTCGAAGCTTTCTTT

V: TRBV29-1
D: TRBD2
J: TRBJ2-3
size: -
CDR3: CSVDASGITNTQYF
DNA: TGCAGCGTCGATGCTAGCGGGATAACGAATACGCAGTATTTT

V: TRBV10-1
D: TRBD1
J: TRBJ2-1
size: large
CDR3: CASSDGGQGQPEQFF
DNA: TGCGCCAGCAGTGACGGGGGACAGGGTCAGCCAGAGCAGTTCTTC

V: TRBV9
D: TRBD1
J: TRBJ2-2
size: large
CDR3: CASSVGQGATGELFF
DNA: TGTGCCAGCAGCGTAGGGCAGGGGGCGACCGGGGAGCTGTTTTTT

V: TRBV29-1
D: -
J: TRBJ1-1
size: -
CDR3: CSVEDLQLNTEAFF
DNA: TGCAGCGTTGAAGATCTTCAACTGAACACTGAAGCTTTCTTT

V: TRBV28
D: TRBD1
J: TRBJ1-5
size: medium-sized
CDR3: CASSSGQGVSNQPQHF
DNA: TGTGCCAGCAGTTCCGGGCAGGGGGTAAGCAATCAGCCCCAGCATTTT

V: TRBV20-1
D: -
J: TRBJ1-5
size: large
CDR3: CSARESAGMSNQPQHF
DNA: TGCAGTGCTAGAGAGTCAGCGGGGATGAGCAATCAGCCCCAGCATTTT

V: TRBV24-1
D: TRBD1
J: TRBJ2-1
size: -
CDR3: CATSQSDRANPFEQFF
DNA: TGTGCCACCAGTCAATCGGACAGGGCCAATCCTTTTGAGCAGTTCTTC

V: TRBV7-9
D: -
J: TRBJ2-3
size: -
CDR3: CASRSAGGAVDTQYF
DNA: TGTGCCAGCAGGAGCGCCGGGGGCGCGGTGGATACGCAGTATTTT

V: TRBV7-9
D: -
J: TRBJ2-4
size: once
CDR3: CASSFPEGGSKNIQYF
DNA: TGTGCCAGCAGCTTCCCGGAAGGGGGTTCCAAAAACATTCAGTACTTC

V: TRBV29-1
D: TRBD1
J: TRBJ1-1
size: -
CDR3: CSVETGNIEAFF
DNA: TGCAGCGTTGAGACAGGGAACATTGAAGCTTTCTTT

V: TRBV9
D: -
J: TRBJ1-2
size: -
CDR3: CASSPSGAHGYTF
DNA: TGTGCCAGCAGCCCCAGTGGGGCTCATGGCTACACCTTC

V: TRBV20-1
D: -
J: TRBJ1-4
size: -
CDR3: CSALPGVEEKLFF
DNA: TGCAGTGCTCTCCCAGGGGTAGAAGAAAAACTGTTTTTT

V: TRBV6-2/TRBV6-3
D: TRBD1
J: TRBJ2-1
size: once
CDR3: CASRRGLTVSTNEQFF
DNA: TGTGCCAGCAGGAGGGGGCTGACAGTTTCTACCAATGAGCAGTTCTTC

V: TRBV7-3
D: -
J: TRBJ2-5
size: -
CDR3: CASSLIGFMGETQYF
DNA: TGTGCCAGCAGCTTAATAGGTTTCATGGGGGAGACCCAGTACTTC

V: TRBV20-1
D: TRBD2
J: TRBJ2-1
size: large
CDR3: CSALGEGAYNEQFF
DNA: TGCAGTGCCCTAGGGGAGGGTGCCTACAATGAGCAGTTCTTC

V: TRBV18
D: -
J: TRBJ2-7
size: -
CDR3: CASSPRDSQRWYEQYF
DNA: TGTGCCAGCTCACCACGCGACAGTCAACGGTGGTACGAGCAGTACTTC

V: TRBV11-2
D: -
J: TRBJ2-5
size: -
CDR3: CASSRGTVDKTQYF
DNA: TGTGCCAGCAGCCGGGGAACAGTTGACAAGACCCAGTACTTC

V: TRBV5-4
D: -
J: TRBJ1-4
size: once
CDR3: CASSRGGNSGEKLFF
DNA: TGTGCCAGCAGCCGGGGGGGTAATTCTGGTGAAAAACTGTTTTTT

V: TRBV11-2
D: TRBD1
J: TRBJ1-2
size: large
CDR3: CASSSTGGNGYTF
DNA: TGTGCCAGCAGTTCTACAGGGGGCAATGGCTACACCTTC

V: TRBV5-1
D: -
J: TRBJ2-5
size: medium-sized
CDR3: CASSLVPEETQYF
DNA: TGCGCCAGCAGCTTGGTTCCGGAAGAGACCCAGTACTTC

V: TRBV2
D: -
J: TRBJ2-3
size: large
CDR3: CADRAFTDTQYF
DNA: TGTGCCGACCGGGCCTTCACAGATACGCAGTATTTT

V: TRBV5-1
D: TRBD2
J: TRBJ2-1
size: -
CDR3: CASSPPGGTSVYNEQFF
DNA: TGCGCCAGCAGCCCCCCTGGTGGGACTAGCGTTTACAATGAGCAGTTCTTC